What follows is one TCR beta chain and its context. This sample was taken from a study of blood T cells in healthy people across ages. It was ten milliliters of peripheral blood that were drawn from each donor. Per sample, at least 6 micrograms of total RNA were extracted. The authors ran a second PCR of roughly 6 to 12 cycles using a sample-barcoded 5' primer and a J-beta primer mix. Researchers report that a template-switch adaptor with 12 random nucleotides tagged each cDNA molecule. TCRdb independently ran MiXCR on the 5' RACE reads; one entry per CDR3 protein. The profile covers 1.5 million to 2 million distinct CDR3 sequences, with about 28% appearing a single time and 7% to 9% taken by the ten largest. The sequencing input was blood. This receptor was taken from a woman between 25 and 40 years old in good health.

The CDR3 is CASSLGGGLSNEQFF. The CDR3 DNA follows: TGTGCCAGCAGCTTGGGGGGGGGCCTATCCAATGAGCAGTTCTTC. The genes are TRBV5-6 and TRBJ2-1, with D perhaps TRBD2 (7 bases). The germline CDR1 and CDR2 sequences are SGHDT and YYEEEE. Trimming removed 0 bases at V and 6 bases at J, with 13 bases between. The CDR3 loop spans 15 amino acids.